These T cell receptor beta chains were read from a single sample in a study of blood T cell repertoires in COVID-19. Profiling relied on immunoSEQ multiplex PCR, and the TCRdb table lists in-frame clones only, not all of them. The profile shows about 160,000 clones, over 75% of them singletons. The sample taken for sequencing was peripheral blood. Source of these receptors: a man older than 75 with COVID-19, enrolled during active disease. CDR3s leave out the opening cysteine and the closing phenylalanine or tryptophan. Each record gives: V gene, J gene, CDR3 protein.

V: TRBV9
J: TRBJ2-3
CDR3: ASSVQASTDTQY

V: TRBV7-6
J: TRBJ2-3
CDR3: ASSLVPGQGDTQY

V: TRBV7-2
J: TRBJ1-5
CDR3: ASSLGGNNQPQH

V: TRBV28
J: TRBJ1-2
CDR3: ATRKRDNYGYT

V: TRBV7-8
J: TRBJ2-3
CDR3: ASSVTRNPTLVSDTQY

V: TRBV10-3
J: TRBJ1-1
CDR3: AIRADPGQGWATEAF

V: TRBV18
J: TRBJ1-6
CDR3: ASSPDPGAYNSPLH

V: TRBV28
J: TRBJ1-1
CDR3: ASSLVAGSEAF

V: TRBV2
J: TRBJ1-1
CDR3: ASRTQGAAF

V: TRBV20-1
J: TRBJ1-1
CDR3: SARVITEAF

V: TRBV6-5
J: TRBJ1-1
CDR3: ASTWTGYSTEAF

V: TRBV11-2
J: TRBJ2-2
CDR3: ASSSGTGGITGELF

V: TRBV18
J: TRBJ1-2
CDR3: ASSQQGSNYGYT

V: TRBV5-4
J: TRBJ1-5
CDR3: ASSRKGGNQPQH

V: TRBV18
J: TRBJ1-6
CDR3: ASSPIGNNSPLH

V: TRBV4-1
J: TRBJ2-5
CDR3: ASSRGGRETQY

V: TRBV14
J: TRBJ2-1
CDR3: ASSRQPGQAYNEQF

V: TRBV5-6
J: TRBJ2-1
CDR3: ASSLGLAGLFEQF

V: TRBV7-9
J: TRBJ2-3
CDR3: ASSFWSGGGADTQY

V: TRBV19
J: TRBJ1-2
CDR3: ASNSAPGQGARGYT

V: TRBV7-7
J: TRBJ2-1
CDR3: ASSSDRGSEQF

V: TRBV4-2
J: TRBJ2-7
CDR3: ASSPGGQGAYEQY

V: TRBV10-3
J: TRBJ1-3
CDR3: AISEGLGNTIY

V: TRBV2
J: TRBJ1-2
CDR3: ASSAQDRAGYT

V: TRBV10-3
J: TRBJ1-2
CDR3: AIRGDSYGYT

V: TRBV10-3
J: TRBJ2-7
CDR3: AISEQGNEQY